This T cell receptor (beta chain) was sequenced during a study of Graves' ophthalmopathy and Graves' hyperthyroidism. Using RNA transcripts, the TCR beta CDR3 regions were amplified. HTBI-primed first-round RT-PCR preceded second-round multiplex PCR. TCRdb fed the multiplex PCR reads into MiXCR, producing one record per CDR3 protein. The sample consists of about 410,000 distinct CDR3 sequences, 15% to 20% of them appearing once. This clonotype was seen many times. Its antigen remains unknown. Germline V gives CDR1 SNHLY, CDR2 FYNNEI. Trimming shortened V by 7 bases and J by 2 bases, and 14 bases separated the two germline ends. The CDR3 runs 14 residues. General study findings and limits: The study's model predicted ophthalmopathy progression at about 64% sensitivity and around 75% specificity. A model built from 13 signatures distinguished ophthalmopathy from stable hyperthyroidism with approximately 89% sensitivity and 81.08% specificity.

In donors with ophthalmopathy, activity was moderate-to-severe, with CAS ≥3, NOSPECS ≥4 and duration under 3 months. This clonotype originated in a woman between 18 and 30 years old with Graves' ophthalmopathy. V and J are TRBV2 and TRBJ2-5, with D possibly being TRBD1 (5 bases). Sample: peripheral blood. The CDR3 sequence: CASKGETGQETQYF. CDR3 DNA: TGTGCCAGCAAAGGTGAAACAGGACAAGAGACCCAGTACTTC.